This record concerns one TCR beta chain sequence. Antigen unknown. The data are from a study of cytomegalovirus exposure and HLA in healthy donors. Overall study findings and caveats: 87-base-pair reads could not separate some V segments, including TRBV6-2 and TRBV6-3. Within a later analysis, the majority of CMV-associated TCR beta chains appeared HLA-restricted.

60 Vbeta and 13 Jbeta primers were used in PCR. The protocol was immunoSEQ multiplex PCR, while the TCRdb copy is restricted to in-frame clones and leaves out a portion. Of approximately 54,000 clones in the sample, 82% were seen once. V was trimmed by 4 bases and J by 2 bases, leaving 13 bases between them. This CDR3 region has 15 residues. The germline gives CDR1 LNHDA, CDR2 SQIVND (reference sequence). The sequence was obtained from a woman under 30 in good health and CMV-seronegative. Sequencing was performed on PBMCs. The rearrangement uses TRBV19 and TRBJ2-3; D may be TRBD2 (6 bases). The CDR3 bases are TGTGCCAGTAGTAAGCGACTAGGCGACACAGATACGCAGTATTTT. It codes for CASSKRLGDTDTQYF.